The rows below give T cell receptor beta chains drawn from one sample of a study of Ad26.COV2.S vaccination and SARS-CoV-2 variants. Profiled with immunoSEQ multiplex PCR; TCRdb holds only in-frame clones, not every one. The sample shows 300,000 to 450,000 clones, 70% to 90% of them seen only once. The sequences come from peripheral blood, collected in a trial of Ad26.COV2.S vaccine versus placebo. The receptors stem from a person between 18 and 65 years old who received the Ad26.COV2.S COVID-19 vaccine or a placebo. The CDR3 runs from the conserved cysteine through the conserved F or W. The order of the fields is V gene, clone size, D gene, J gene, CDR3 DNA, CDR3 protein. The D gene is left open where the match is weak. Where a row states a size, it is once, few, many or the class of an expanded clone; other rows omit it.

TRBV6-5	.	TRBD2	TRBJ2-1	TGTGCCAGCAGGCCCCTGGGGGGGAATGAGCAGTTCTTC	CASRPLGGNEQFF
TRBV9	.	TRBD1	TRBJ1-1	TGTGCCAGCAGCGGGAGGGACAGTGAAATGAACACTGAAGCTTTCTTT	CASSGRDSEMNTEAFF
TRBV2	.	TRBD1	TRBJ1-2	TGTGCCAGCAGTCCACAGGGGGCTCGAGGCTACACCTTC	CASSPQGARGYTF
TRBV7-9	.	.	TRBJ1-6	TGTGCCAGCAGCTCCCCTTTAGCAGGGGTTGGAAATTCACCCCTCCACTTT	CASSSPLAGVGNSPLHF
TRBV12-3/TRBV12-4	.	TRBD1	TRBJ1-2	TGTGCCAGCAGTTTGGGACAGACCTATGGCTACACCTTC	CASSLGQTYGYTF
TRBV10-3	.	TRBD1	TRBJ2-7	TGTGCCATCAGTACAGACAGGGGCGAGCAGTACTTC	CAISTDRGEQYF
TRBV5-4	.	TRBD1	TRBJ2-7	TGTGCCAGCAGCTTGGGGGACAGGGGGCGTGAGCAGTACTTC	CASSLGDRGREQYF
TRBV7-9	.	.	TRBJ2-2	TGTGCCAGCAGCTCAACTATGACCGGGGAGCTGTTTTTT	CASSSTMTGELFF
TRBV23-1	.	TRBD1	TRBJ1-4	TGCGCCAGCAGTCAATCGGCCCCTCTGACAGGGCTGGGAGAAAAACTGTTTTTT	CASSQSAPLTGLGEKLFF
TRBV19	few	TRBD2	TRBJ2-2	TGTGCCACCAATCTGGCGGGGGGGTTCACCGGGGAGCTGTTTTTT	CATNLAGGFTGELFF
TRBV5-4	.	.	TRBJ2-5	TGTGCCAGCAGCTTGGGTGGCAGCGGCCAAGAGACCCAGTACTTC	CASSLGGSGQETQYF
TRBV9	.	.	TRBJ1-6	TGTGCCAGCAGCTCAGACACGAACAATTCACCCCTCCACTTT	CASSSDTNNSPLHF
TRBV3-1/TRBV3-2	many	.	TRBJ1-3	TGTGCCAGCAGGGCGACAGCCATCTCTGGAAACACCATATATTTT	CASRATAISGNTIYF
TRBV18	.	.	TRBJ1-1	TGTGCCAGCTCACCAGGGGGGAACACTGAAGCTTTCTTT	CASSPGGNTEAFF
TRBV11-2	.	TRBD2	TRBJ2-1	TGTGCCAGCAGCCGCTCCAGCGGGAAGTCTCACAATGAGCAGTTCTTC	CASSRSSGKSHNEQFF
TRBV9	.	TRBD1	TRBJ2-7	TGTGCCAGCAGCCTCGGGACAGGGGTTGGGGAGCAGTACTTC	CASSLGTGVGEQYF
TRBV18	.	TRBD1	TRBJ2-3	TGTGCCAGCTCACGGGGACAGGGCGGCACAGATACGCAGTATTTT	CASSRGQGGTDTQYF
TRBV6-2/TRBV6-3	.	.	TRBJ1-2	TGTGCCAGCAGTTACAGCGGAGGGCCCTATGGCTACACCTTC	CASSYSGGPYGYTF
TRBV5-1	.	TRBD2	TRBJ2-5	TGCGCCAGCAGTGGCGGGGGAAGGGAGACCCAGTACTTC	CASSGGGRETQYF
TRBV29-1	.	.	TRBJ2-3	TGCACCCATTCTCGGGGGACTAGCACAGATACGCAGTATTTT	CTHSRGTSTDTQYF
TRBV6-5	.	.	TRBJ2-7	TGTGCCAGCAGTTACGGGCGAGGGGCGAGGTACGAGCAGTACTTC	CASSYGRGARYEQYF
TRBV7-9	.	.	TRBJ1-5	TGTGCCAGCAGCTTAGCCCGGGGGCCGGGACAGCCCCAGCATTTT	CASSLARGPGQPQHF
TRBV2	.	.	TRBJ1-2	TGTGCCAGCAGTGGCACAGCCACCTATGGCTACACCTTC	CASSGTATYGYTF
TRBV19	.	TRBD2	TRBJ2-3	TGTGCCAGTGGGCCTAGCGGAACAGATACGCAGTATTTT	CASGPSGTDTQYF
TRBV19	.	.	TRBJ1-1	TGTGCCAGTAGTATCCCCAGGGCTTCGGAAGCTTTCTTT	CASSIPRASEAFF
TRBV7-2	.	TRBD1	TRBJ1-2	TGTGCCAGCAGCGTCAGGGGGCGCAGGGGCTACACCTTC	CASSVRGRRGYTF
TRBV25-1	.	.	TRBJ2-5	TGTGCCAGCAGTGAATATACGGGAGAAGAGACCCAGTACTTC	CASSEYTGEETQYF
TRBV11-2	.	.	TRBJ2-3	TGTGCCAGCAGCCCAGTGGGCTATACGCAGTATTTT	CASSPVGYTQYF
TRBV7-2	.	TRBD2	TRBJ2-1	TGTGCCAGCAGCTTAGCTAGGACTAGCGGGAGGACATCCTACAATGAGCAGTTCTTC	CASSLARTSGRTSYNEQFF
TRBV10-3	once	.	TRBJ2-2	TGTGCCATCAGTTCCGGGACACATGCGAACACCGGGGAGCTGTTTTTT	CAISSGTHANTGELFF
TRBV11-2	.	.	TRBJ2-5	TGTGCCAGCAGCACGTCAGAGACCCAGTACTTC	CASSTSETQYF
TRBV3-1/TRBV3-2	.	.	TRBJ1-3	TGTGCCAGCAGCCAAGGCGACGGGTACTCTGGAAACACCATATATTTT	CASSQGDGYSGNTIYF
TRBV6-2/TRBV6-3	.	TRBD1	TRBJ2-7	TGTGCCAGCAGTTTCGACAGGGAGAGAACCTACGAGCAGTACTTC	CASSFDRERTYEQYF
TRBV9	.	.	TRBJ1-2	TGTGCCAGCAGCGTAGATCCGGTCTCCAACTATGGCTACACCTTC	CASSVDPVSNYGYTF
TRBV6-5	.	.	TRBJ2-1	TGTGCCACCAAAAAATCCGGTGGCCCAATTAATGAGCAGTTCTTC	CATKKSGGPINEQFF
TRBV6-5	.	.	TRBJ1-1	TGTGCCAGCATTTGGACAGAGAGCGACACTGAAGCTTTCTTT	CASIWTESDTEAFF
TRBV5-6	.	TRBD2	TRBJ2-7	TGTGCCAGTCGTCACGGGGCTAGCGGGAGCATTCAATCTCCGTACTTC	CASRHGASGSIQSPYF
TRBV5-1	few	.	TRBJ1-6	TGCGCCAGCAGCCCTACCAGTGGGCGAAATTCACCCCTCCACTTT	CASSPTSGRNSPLHF
TRBV7-5	.	.	TRBJ2-3	TGTGCCAGAAGCTTAGCGGGTCAGGGTTTGGTCACAGATACGCAGTATTTT	CARSLAGQGLVTDTQYF
TRBV11-2	once	.	TRBJ1-2	TGTGCCAGCAGCTTAGGCAGGGCTGTTAACTATGGCTACACCTTC	CASSLGRAVNYGYTF
TRBV9	.	.	TRBJ2-1	TGTGCCTCCGGGACACTGTACAATGAGCAGTTCTTC	CASGTLYNEQFF
TRBV4-1	.	TRBD1	TRBJ2-3	TGCGCCAGCAGCCAAGGTCCCCCGCAGGCAGGGGGCGCAGATACGCAGTATTTT	CASSQGPPQAGGADTQYF
TRBV9	.	.	TRBJ2-1	TGTGCCAGCAGCCCCGGGACGCACTACAATGAGCAGTTCTTC	CASSPGTHYNEQFF
TRBV10-3	once	.	TRBJ2-7	TGTGCCATCAGTGAGTCTGACTACGAGCAGTACTTC	CAISESDYEQYF
TRBV28	.	TRBD1	TRBJ1-2	TGTGCCAGCAGATTATCACAGGGGAATAATGGCTACACCTTC	CASRLSQGNNGYTF
TRBV14	.	TRBD2	TRBJ2-3	TGTGCCAGCAGCCAAGGCGGGAGCCCCCTTGCGCAGTATTTT	CASSQGGSPLAQYF